A selection of T cell receptor beta chains follows, all from one sample in a study of cytomegalovirus exposure and HLA in healthy donors. The protocol was immunoSEQ multiplex PCR, while the TCRdb copy is restricted to in-frame clones and leaves out a portion. Here the sample spans approximately 220,000 clones, over 70% being singletons. The specimen sequenced was PBMCs. The receptors originated from a boy between 2 and 10 years old in good health and CMV-seronegative. Both conserved end residues are part of each CDR3. D genes are given only for firm matches. Clone size, where shown, is once, few, many, or a class for clones that have expanded.

d_gene: TRBD1; abundance: few; v_gene: TRBV25-1; j_gene: TRBJ1-2; CDR3nt: TGTGCCAGCAGTGAATGGGTGATGGGACAGGGAGGAGGCTACACCTTC; CDR3aa: CASSEWVMGQGGGYTF
d_gene: -; abundance: -; v_gene: TRBV7-8; j_gene: TRBJ1-5; CDR3nt: TGTGCCAGCAGCCTCGTTCCCCGGAGCAATCAGCCCCAGCATTTT; CDR3aa: CASSLVPRSNQPQHF
d_gene: -; abundance: -; v_gene: TRBV19; j_gene: TRBJ1-5; CDR3nt: TGTGCCAGTAGTAATTCGCTATTTAGCAATCAGCCCCAGCATTTT; CDR3aa: CASSNSLFSNQPQHF
d_gene: TRBD2; abundance: -; v_gene: TRBV10-3; j_gene: TRBJ2-1; CDR3nt: TGTGCCATCACCCCGGGACTAGCGGGTCCCTACAATGAGCAGTTCTTC; CDR3aa: CAITPGLAGPYNEQFF
d_gene: TRBD1; abundance: few; v_gene: TRBV28; j_gene: TRBJ2-7; CDR3nt: TGTGCCAGCAGCTCCGGGACAGTTGGCGAGCAGTACTTC; CDR3aa: CASSSGTVGEQYF
d_gene: TRBD1; abundance: few; v_gene: TRBV6-6; j_gene: TRBJ1-4; CDR3nt: TGTGCCAGCAGTAAAGGGACAGGACAAAATGAAAAACTGTTTTTT; CDR3aa: CASSKGTGQNEKLFF
d_gene: -; abundance: -; v_gene: TRBV14; j_gene: TRBJ2-2; CDR3nt: TGTGCCAGCAGCCAAGCGGGGTTTCCGAACACCGGGGAGCTGTTTTTT; CDR3aa: CASSQAGFPNTGELFF
d_gene: -; abundance: -; v_gene: TRBV7-9; j_gene: TRBJ2-7; CDR3nt: TGTGCCAGCAGCTTAGATTTACGGCGGGCCGGTATCTACGAGCAGTACTTC; CDR3aa: CASSLDLRRAGIYEQYF
d_gene: TRBD2; abundance: -; v_gene: TRBV7-2; j_gene: TRBJ2-7; CDR3nt: TGTGCCAGCAGCTGGAGAATAGCGGGAGGTGGAGAGCAGTACTTC; CDR3aa: CASSWRIAGGGEQYF
d_gene: TRBD1; abundance: -; v_gene: TRBV5-8; j_gene: TRBJ1-4; CDR3nt: TGTGCCAGCAGCTTCGGCAGGGGGAGCGAAAAACTGTTTTTT; CDR3aa: CASSFGRGSEKLFF
d_gene: TRBD1; abundance: -; v_gene: TRBV19; j_gene: TRBJ1-1; CDR3nt: TGTGCCAGTAGTTCTCCGGGACAGGTGAACACTGAAGCTTTCTTT; CDR3aa: CASSSPGQVNTEAFF
d_gene: TRBD2; abundance: -; v_gene: TRBV7-8; j_gene: TRBJ2-3; CDR3nt: TGTGCCAGCAGCATCCGACTAGCGGGAGTGGCGGGCACAGATACGCAGTATTTT; CDR3aa: CASSIRLAGVAGTDTQYF
d_gene: TRBD2; abundance: -; v_gene: TRBV7-8; j_gene: TRBJ2-3; CDR3nt: TGTGCCAGCAGCTTAGACCGAGCGGGGCTCGTAGATACGCAGTATTTT; CDR3aa: CASSLDRAGLVDTQYF
d_gene: -; abundance: once; v_gene: TRBV6-1; j_gene: TRBJ2-7; CDR3nt: TGTGCCAGCAGTGAATTTGGGAGCTCGTCCTACGAGCAGTACTTC; CDR3aa: CASSEFGSSSYEQYF
d_gene: TRBD2; abundance: once; v_gene: TRBV10-3; j_gene: TRBJ2-7; CDR3nt: TGTGCCGTCACGGGGGGGTTTCGGCACGAGCAGTACTTC; CDR3aa: CAVTGGFRHEQYF
d_gene: TRBD2; abundance: -; v_gene: TRBV6-1; j_gene: TRBJ2-1; CDR3nt: TGTGCCAGCAGTGAACCCGCGGGAGATATCAATGAGCAGTTCTTC; CDR3aa: CASSEPAGDINEQFF
d_gene: TRBD1; abundance: -; v_gene: TRBV5-6; j_gene: TRBJ1-2; CDR3nt: TGTGCCAGCAGCCCGGGACAGGGGGCAGGTGGCTACACCTTC; CDR3aa: CASSPGQGAGGYTF
d_gene: -; abundance: few; v_gene: TRBV25-1; j_gene: TRBJ1-2; CDR3nt: TGTGCCAGCAGTGCGACAGGCTATGGCTACACCTTC; CDR3aa: CASSATGYGYTF
d_gene: -; abundance: -; v_gene: TRBV28; j_gene: TRBJ2-7; CDR3nt: TGTGCCAGCAGTTTATGGGGCCGCGAGCAGTACTTC; CDR3aa: CASSLWGREQYF
d_gene: TRBD1; abundance: -; v_gene: TRBV2; j_gene: TRBJ1-1; CDR3nt: TGTGCCAGCGGAAAACAGGGGGGCAACACTGAAGCTTTCTTT; CDR3aa: CASGKQGGNTEAFF
d_gene: -; abundance: -; v_gene: TRBV19; j_gene: TRBJ1-1; CDR3nt: TGTGCCAGTAGTATCCGACAGAACACTGAAGCTTTCTTT; CDR3aa: CASSIRQNTEAFF
d_gene: -; abundance: once; v_gene: TRBV4-1; j_gene: TRBJ2-1; CDR3nt: TGCGCCAGCAGCCAACTTGGCCGCTACAATGAGCAGTTCTTC; CDR3aa: CASSQLGRYNEQFF
d_gene: -; abundance: -; v_gene: TRBV11-3; j_gene: TRBJ2-1; CDR3nt: TGTGCCAGCAGCCTTACTGGTGAGCAGTTCTTC; CDR3aa: CASSLTGEQFF
d_gene: -; abundance: -; v_gene: TRBV25-1; j_gene: TRBJ2-5; CDR3nt: TGTGCCAGCAGAATGTATTTCGGGGAGACCCAGTACTTC; CDR3aa: CASRMYFGETQYF
d_gene: -; abundance: -; v_gene: TRBV7-2; j_gene: TRBJ1-2; CDR3nt: TGTGCCAGCAGCCCCCGGGCAGGGGCCTATGGCTACACCTTC; CDR3aa: CASSPRAGAYGYTF
d_gene: -; abundance: few; v_gene: TRBV2; j_gene: TRBJ2-7; CDR3nt: TGTGCCAGCAGTGAGGGAGGTTACGAGCAGTACTTC; CDR3aa: CASSEGGYEQYF
d_gene: TRBD1; abundance: -; v_gene: TRBV6-1; j_gene: TRBJ1-1; CDR3nt: TGTGCCAGCACTAGGGACAGGGTGAACACTGAAGCTTTCTTT; CDR3aa: CASTRDRVNTEAFF
d_gene: -; abundance: -; v_gene: TRBV6-1; j_gene: TRBJ2-3; CDR3nt: TGTGCCAGCAGTGAATCCGGAGCCCCTAGCACAGATACGCAGTATTTT; CDR3aa: CASSESGAPSTDTQYF
d_gene: -; abundance: -; v_gene: TRBV19; j_gene: TRBJ2-1; CDR3nt: TGTGCCAGTAGTATCGCTGGGTTTATACTAACGAACAATGAGCAGTTCTTC; CDR3aa: CASSIAGFILTNNEQFF
d_gene: -; abundance: few; v_gene: TRBV19; j_gene: TRBJ1-5; CDR3nt: TGTGCCAGTAGTATCGGGGGTGGAGGGAATCAGCCCCAGCATTTT; CDR3aa: CASSIGGGGNQPQHF
d_gene: TRBD2; abundance: -; v_gene: TRBV12-5; j_gene: TRBJ2-1; CDR3nt: TGTGCTAGTGGTTTGGTGGGGGGGGGTGTGGAGAGCTCCTACAATGAGCAGTTCTTC; CDR3aa: CASGLVGGGVESSYNEQFF
d_gene: TRBD1; abundance: -; v_gene: TRBV6-5; j_gene: TRBJ1-2; CDR3nt: TGTGCCAGCAGCTACCGGACAGGGGGCGGCGGAGGCGGCTACACCTTC; CDR3aa: CASSYRTGGGGGGYTF
d_gene: -; abundance: -; v_gene: TRBV29-1; j_gene: TRBJ2-7; CDR3nt: TGCAGCGTTAGGAGCAGGGTCCACGAGCAGTACTTC; CDR3aa: CSVRSRVHEQYF
d_gene: -; abundance: -; v_gene: TRBV5-6; j_gene: TRBJ2-7; CDR3nt: TGTGCCAGCAGCTTGGCCGGAGGCGAGCAGTACTTC; CDR3aa: CASSLAGGEQYF
d_gene: -; abundance: -; v_gene: TRBV5-1; j_gene: TRBJ2-5; CDR3nt: TGCGCCAGCAGCAGTAGATCACAGGGACGAGAGACCCAGTACTTC; CDR3aa: CASSSRSQGRETQYF
d_gene: TRBD2; abundance: -; v_gene: TRBV12-5; j_gene: TRBJ2-1; CDR3nt: TGTGCTAGTGGGCCTAGTCGACTAGCGGGAGGCCAGAGAGGGGGTGAGCAGTTCTTC; CDR3aa: CASGPSRLAGGQRGGEQFF
d_gene: TRBD2; abundance: -; v_gene: TRBV5-6; j_gene: TRBJ2-1; CDR3nt: TGTGCCAGCAGCTTGGAGGTATTTGGACTAGAGGTAGGCAATGAGCAGTTCTTC; CDR3aa: CASSLEVFGLEVGNEQFF
d_gene: -; abundance: once; v_gene: TRBV6-5; j_gene: TRBJ2-7; CDR3nt: TGTGCCAGCAGTTACTCCGGGGGGCAGTACTTC; CDR3aa: CASSYSGGQYF
d_gene: -; abundance: -; v_gene: TRBV9; j_gene: TRBJ2-1; CDR3nt: TGTGCCAGCAGCGTAACGGAGGGCGCTGAGCAGTTCTTC; CDR3aa: CASSVTEGAEQFF
d_gene: TRBD1; abundance: few; v_gene: TRBV6-4; j_gene: TRBJ1-1; CDR3nt: TGTGCCAGCAGGAGGGACAGGCAAAACACTGAAGCTTTCTTT; CDR3aa: CASRRDRQNTEAFF
d_gene: TRBD2; abundance: once; v_gene: TRBV2; j_gene: TRBJ2-1; CDR3nt: TGTGCCAGCCGACGGACTAGCGGATACAATGAGCAGTTCTTC; CDR3aa: CASRRTSGYNEQFF
d_gene: TRBD2; abundance: -; v_gene: TRBV11-2; j_gene: TRBJ2-1; CDR3nt: TGTGCCAGCAGCCCGGAGGCTAGCGGCCACAATGAGCAGTTCTTC; CDR3aa: CASSPEASGHNEQFF
d_gene: -; abundance: -; v_gene: TRBV27; j_gene: TRBJ2-3; CDR3nt: TGTGCCAGCTCCTCACAGGGCCCAGATACGCAGTATTTT; CDR3aa: CASSSQGPDTQYF
d_gene: -; abundance: -; v_gene: TRBV29-1; j_gene: TRBJ2-7; CDR3nt: TGCAGCGTGCGCTCCTACGAGCAGTACTTC; CDR3aa: CSVRSYEQYF
d_gene: -; abundance: -; v_gene: TRBV11-2; j_gene: TRBJ2-2; CDR3nt: TGTGCCAGCAGCTTCGGACAGACATGGGAGCTGTTTTTT; CDR3aa: CASSFGQTWELFF
d_gene: TRBD2; abundance: -; v_gene: TRBV29-1; j_gene: TRBJ2-1; CDR3nt: TGCAGCGTTGACCCCGGGACTAGCGCGACCAATGAGCAGTTCTTC; CDR3aa: CSVDPGTSATNEQFF
d_gene: -; abundance: once; v_gene: TRBV4-1; j_gene: TRBJ1-1; CDR3nt: TGCGCCAGCAGCCAAGGCCCGGACAGGAACACTGAAGCTTTCTTT; CDR3aa: CASSQGPDRNTEAFF
d_gene: TRBD1; abundance: few; v_gene: TRBV5-1; j_gene: TRBJ1-1; CDR3nt: TGCGCCAGCAGCTTCTGGACAGGGGCGGACACTGAAGCTTTCTTT; CDR3aa: CASSFWTGADTEAFF
d_gene: TRBD2; abundance: -; v_gene: TRBV2; j_gene: TRBJ2-1; CDR3nt: TGTGCCAGCAGTGGTGTTGAGCGGGGGTCCTACAATGAGCAGTTCTTC; CDR3aa: CASSGVERGSYNEQFF
d_gene: TRBD1; abundance: -; v_gene: TRBV7-9; j_gene: TRBJ1-2; CDR3nt: TGTGCCAGCAGCTTACCGGGACAGAGCTATGGCTACACCTTC; CDR3aa: CASSLPGQSYGYTF
d_gene: -; abundance: -; v_gene: TRBV15; j_gene: TRBJ1-2; CDR3nt: TGTGCCACCAGCCCTCGGGGGAACTATGGCTACACCTTC; CDR3aa: CATSPRGNYGYTF
d_gene: TRBD1; abundance: few; v_gene: TRBV4-1; j_gene: TRBJ2-2; CDR3nt: TGCGCCAGCAGCTACGGGGACAGGGCTCACGGGCACCGGGAGCTGTTTTTT; CDR3aa: CASSYGDRAHGHRELFF
d_gene: -; abundance: -; v_gene: TRBV4-2; j_gene: TRBJ2-1; CDR3nt: TGTGCCAGCAGCCAAGTAAGGGAGGAGGGAGAGCAGTTCTTC; CDR3aa: CASSQVREEGEQFF
d_gene: -; abundance: once; v_gene: TRBV7-9; j_gene: TRBJ2-5; CDR3nt: TGTTCCAGCAGCCCAACAGGGCCCAGGGAGACCCAGTACTTC; CDR3aa: CSSSPTGPRETQYF
d_gene: -; abundance: -; v_gene: TRBV7-8; j_gene: TRBJ2-7; CDR3nt: TGTGCCAGCAGCGTAGGCCTCGGCGAGCAGTACTTC; CDR3aa: CASSVGLGEQYF
d_gene: -; abundance: -; v_gene: TRBV21-1; j_gene: TRBJ1-2; CDR3nt: TGTGCCAGCAGCGACAGGCCCACTAACTATGGCTACACCTTC; CDR3aa: CASSDRPTNYGYTF
d_gene: -; abundance: -; v_gene: TRBV7-9; j_gene: TRBJ2-5; CDR3nt: TGTGCCAGCAGCTTATCGCCGACGCCGGGAGAGACCCAGTACTTC; CDR3aa: CASSLSPTPGETQYF
d_gene: TRBD1; abundance: -; v_gene: TRBV9; j_gene: TRBJ1-4; CDR3nt: TGTGCCAGCAGCGTAGGGCAGGGGGATGAAAAACTGTTTTTT; CDR3aa: CASSVGQGDEKLFF
d_gene: -; abundance: -; v_gene: TRBV9; j_gene: TRBJ1-3; CDR3nt: TGTGCCAGCAGCGCCCGGGACAACCTCTCTGGAAACACCATATATTTT; CDR3aa: CASSARDNLSGNTIYF
d_gene: TRBD1; abundance: -; v_gene: TRBV19; j_gene: TRBJ2-5; CDR3nt: TGTGCCAGTACCAAAGGACGACAGGGGAGGAGGGAGACCCAGTACTTC; CDR3aa: CASTKGRQGRRETQYF